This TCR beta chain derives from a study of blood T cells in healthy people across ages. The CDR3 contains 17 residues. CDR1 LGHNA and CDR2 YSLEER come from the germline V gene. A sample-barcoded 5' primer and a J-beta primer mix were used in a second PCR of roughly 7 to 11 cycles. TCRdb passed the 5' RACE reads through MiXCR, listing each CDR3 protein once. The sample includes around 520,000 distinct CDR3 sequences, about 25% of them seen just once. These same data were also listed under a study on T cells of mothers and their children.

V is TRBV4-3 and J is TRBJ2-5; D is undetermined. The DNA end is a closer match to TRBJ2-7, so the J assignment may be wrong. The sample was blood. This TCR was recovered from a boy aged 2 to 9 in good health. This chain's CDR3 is CASSQDYLRNPSYEQYF. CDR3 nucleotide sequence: TGCGCCAGCAGCCAAGATTACCTTCGGAACCCCTCCTACGAGCAGTACTTC.